This TCR beta chain was captured in a study of T-cell reconstitution after alpha-beta-depleted transplantation in children. The study's findings and limits: Expanded clones from the graft, numbering several hundred, reportedly supplied alpha-beta T cells about two months after transplant. At one year after transplant, newly produced T cells mostly accounted for T-cell counts and diversity. Some patients' high day-60 TCRbeta diversity was attributed to recipient cells surviving conditioning.

The authors prepared the TCRbeta library with unique molecular identifiers. MiXCR, run by TCRdb on the PCR reads, gives a single entry per CDR3 protein. Among around 270,000 distinct CDR3 sequences listed, roughly 8.2% were seen once. The CDR3 contains 14 residues. V was pared by 1 base and J by 2 bases, with 9 bases between. Germline-derived CDR1 and CDR2 are SSHAT and FNYEAQ (reference sequence). This clonotype was seen a handful of times. The antigen is unknown. The starting material was peripheral blood, obtained 360 days after TCRalphabeta/CD19-depleted stem cell transplant. The TCR comes from a female patient aged 2-15 years who had a stem cell transplant for Fanconi anemia, so the T cells may come from the graft donor. The genes are TRBV7-7 and TRBJ2-7, with D unresolved. CDR3 sequence (DNA): TGTGCCAGCAGCTTAGGGTCCGGCCCCTACGAGCAGTACTTC. Encoded protein: CASSLGSGPYEQYF.